The 18 T cell receptor beta chains below come from one sample, sequenced in a study of cytomegalovirus exposure and HLA in healthy donors. The PCR had 60 Vbeta and 13 Jbeta primers. Profiled with immunoSEQ multiplex PCR; TCRdb holds only in-frame clones, not every one. The sample records approximately 170,000 clones, under 85% being singletons. Input material: PBMCs. These TCRs come from a female donor in good health and CMV-seronegative.

The chain joins TRBV7-2 to TRBJ2-2; the D gene is possibly TRBD2 (6 bases). This CDR3 contains 15 residues. Germline lookup yields CDR1 SGHTA and CDR2 FQGNSA. Trimming removed 4 bases from V and 1 base from J, with 10 bases in between. The CDR3 DNA sequence: TGTGCCAGCAGCTGGGACTTGGGGAACACCGGGGAGCTGTTTTTT. Its translation: CASSWDLGNTGELFF. Full variable domain (rest looked up from reference TRBV7-2 and TRBJ2-2): GAGVSQSPSNKVTEKGKDVELRCDPISGHTALYWYRQSLGQGLEFLIYFQGNSAPDKSGLPSDRFSAERTGGSVSTLTIQRTQQEDSAVYLCASSWDLGNTGELFFGEGSRLTVL.

In this sample, this clone turned up a few times. The CDR3 sequence is CASHSSGNTIYF. CDR3 in DNA: TGTGCCAGCCATTCCTCTGGAAACACCATATATTTT. The chain combines TRBV6-1 with TRBJ1-3; D is unresolved. The CDR3 contains 12 residues. The germline V gene has CDR1 MNHNS and CDR2 SASEGT. Trimming left V 8 bases short and J 0 bases short, with 5 bases between.

The rearrangement links TRBV28 to TRBJ2-5; 9 bases align to TRBD1. Unmatched junction bases numbered 6, after V lost 4 bases and J lost 0 bases. From germline, CDR1 is MDHEN and CDR2 SYDVKM. The CDR3 is 16 amino acids. The CDR3, as DNA: TGTGCCAGCAGTTACAGGGGGCGCCCCGACCAAGAGACCCAGTACTTC. This translates into CASSYRGRPDQETQYF.

The genes are TRBV6-5 and TRBJ1-5; D might be TRBD1 (5 bases). This CDR3 contains 14 residues. Germline V gene data show CDR1 as MNHEY and CDR2 as SVGAGI. V lost 10 bases to trimming and J lost 6 bases, with 19 bases between them. CDR3 loop: CATQGPGGSQPQHF. CDR3 DNA sequence: TGTGCCACCCAGGGCCCCGGGGGGAGTCAGCCCCAGCATTTT.

This clone showed up just a few times. A read error may produce the germline difference seen at one junction end. CDR3 nucleotide sequence: TGTTCCAGCAGCTTGGACTCAAGCGGGAGTTCTTCCCTCTACAATGAGCAGTTCTTC. It is translated as CSSSLDSSGSSSLYNEQFF. This chain joins TRBV7-9 and TRBJ2-1; 8 nucleotides line up with TRBD2. The CDR3 is made up of 19 amino acids. Germline-derived CDR1 and CDR2 are SEHNR and FQNEAQ (reference sequence).

The table lists this clone with many counts. CDR3 in DNA: TGTGCCAGCAGCCCGCCAGGGGTTAACTATGGCTACACCTTC. This encodes CASSPPGVNYGYTF. The gene calls are TRBV6-5 and TRBJ1-2; D perhaps matches TRBD1 (6 bases). Germline CDR1 and CDR2: MNHEY and SVGAGI. Trimming left V 6 bases short and J 1 base short, with 12 bases between. The CDR3 spans 14 residues.

The rearrangement uses TRBV11-1 and TRBJ2-1, with D tentatively TRBD2 (6 bases). The CDR3 runs to 15 residues. Germline CDR1 SGHAT, CDR2 FQDESV (reference sequence). Trimming took 6 bases from V and 3 from J, leaving 15 bases between them. CDR3 sequence: CASRMGLKHYNEQFF. The DNA of the CDR3 is TGTGCCAGCAGAATGGGACTGAAACACTACAATGAGCAGTTCTTC. The entire variable domain, with the rest obtained from reference TRBV11-1 and TRBJ2-1, is as follows: EAEVAQSPRYKITEKSQAVAFWCDPISGHATLYWYRQILGQGPELLVQFQDESVVDDSQLPKDRFSAERLKGVDSTLKIQPAELGDSAMYLCASRMGLKHYNEQFFGPGTRLTVL.

This chain uses TRBV6-1 with TRBJ1-2, with 7 bases that match TRBD1. CDR1 is MNHNS and CDR2 is SASEGT in the germline V gene. The CDR3 is 14 amino acids. V shed 7 bases, J shed 8 bases, and the junction held 13 bases outside the gene matches. The CDR3 is CASMKGSGQSGYTF. DNA of the CDR3: TGTGCCAGCATGAAGGGATCGGGACAGTCGGGCTACACCTTC.

This chain links TRBV6-5 with TRBJ1-5; maybe TRBD1 (5 bases). Germline values: CDR1 MNHEY, CDR2 SVGAGI. Trimming cost V 4 bases and J 1 base, with 8 bases left between them. CDR3 size: 14 residues. The chain's CDR3 is CASSLRGSNQPQHF. The CDR3 DNA reads as TGTGCCAGCAGTTTACGGGGGAGCAATCAGCCCCAGCATTTT.

This sequence joins TRBV27 and TRBJ1-5, with 10 bases that match TRBD1. The V gene's germline CDR1 is MNHEY and CDR2 SMNVEV (reference sequence). The CDR3 sequence is 15 residues long. Unmatched junction bases numbered 5, after V lost 7 bases and J lost 2 bases. As DNA, the CDR3 is TGTGCCAGCAACGCCGGGACAGGGGGCAATCAGCCCCAGCATTTT. Its protein is CASNAGTGGNQPQHF.

The J gene is TRBJ2-5, the V gene TRBV5-1, with 7 bases matching TRBD2. The germline gives CDR1 SGHRS, CDR2 YFSETQ. The CDR3 runs 15 residues. The V segment lost 8 bases and the J segment 3 bases; nucleotides outside the gene matches: 13. The CDR3 region is CASQPSGGREETQYF. The CDR3 bases are TGCGCCAGTCAACCTTCCGGCGGGAGAGAAGAGACCCAGTACTTC.

This clone was detected a few times. The chain joins TRBV19 to TRBJ1-2; D is uncertain. V lost 1 base to trimming and J lost 8 bases, with 17 bases between them. In germline, CDR1 is LNHDA, CDR2 SQIVND (reference sequence). This CDR3 has 15 residues. CDR3: CASSIGAGEGTGYTF. The CDR3 nucleotides are TGTGCCAGTAGTATAGGGGCCGGAGAGGGTACCGGCTACACCTTC.

The chain combines TRBV6-5 with TRBJ2-7, with 13 bases fitting TRBD2. V gave up 10 bases and J gave up 13 bases; unmatched junction bases: 7. The CDR3 extends over 11 amino acids. From germline, CDR1 is MNHEY and CDR2 SVGAGI. CDR3 sequence (DNA): TGTGCCACCGGGACTAGCGGGAACCCTTACTTC. The encoded protein is CATGTSGNPYF.

In this sample, this clone turned up a few times. The chain carries TRBV28 and TRBJ2-5; the D gene is possibly TRBD1 (6 bases). Deletions cut 2 bases from V and 3 bases from J, with 13 bases between. Germline values: CDR1 MDHEN, CDR2 SYDVKM. There are 15 residues in the CDR3. The CDR3 nucleotides are TGTGCCAGCAGTTTAAGGACAGCCGATAAAGAGACCCAGTACTTC. Protein sequence: CASSLRTADKETQYF.

V and J are TRBV9 and TRBJ2-3, with a tentative D call TRBD2 (5 bases). V was clipped by 4 bases and J by 2 bases, with 14 bases between them. The CDR3 has 15 amino acids. CDR1 SGDLS and CDR2 YYNGEE come from the germline V gene. The DNA for the CDR3 is TGTGCCAGCAGCCCCCCGGACTTTTACACAGATACGCAGTATTTT. It encodes CASSPPDFYTDTQYF.

The gene calls are TRBV4-1 and TRBJ2-1; the D gene is possibly TRBD2 (6 bases). V lost 1 base and J 6 bases, leaving 13 bases between the germline ends. The V gene's germline CDR1 is MGHRA and CDR2 YSYEKL. The CDR3 covers 15 residues. CDR3 sequence (DNA): TGCGCCAGCAGCCAAGGGCTAGCGCCTTCCAATGAGCAGTTCTTC. Amino acids: CASSQGLAPSNEQFF.

As DNA, the CDR3 is TGTGCCAGCAGTGCTCGGGGTAGCGGGAGGGCCAGTGAGCAGTTCTTC. Protein sequence: CASSARGSGRASEQFF. The chain links TRBV6-1 to TRBJ2-1; the match to TRBD2 covers 11 bases. With V trimmed by 4 bases and J by 9 bases, 11 bases remained unmatched. The CDR3 runs 16 residues. From germline, CDR1 is MNHNS and CDR2 SASEGT.

This rearrangement joins TRBV14 to TRBJ2-1; TRBD2 might be the D (5 bases). The V end was cut by 6 bases, the J end by 0 bases, with 12 bases between. CDR1 and CDR2 from the germline V gene are SGHDN and FVKESK. This CDR3 comprises 15 residues. This CDR3 reads CASSRGLGSYNEQFF. The CDR3 coding sequence is TGTGCCAGCAGTCGAGGACTGGGCTCCTACAATGAGCAGTTCTTC. The full variable domain, with the rest looked up from reference TRBV14 and TRBJ2-1, is EAGVTQFPSHSVIEKGQTVTLRCDPISGHDNLYWYRRVMGKEIKFLLHFVKESKQDESGMPNNRFLAERTGGTYSTLKVQPAELEDSGVYFCASSRGLGSYNEQFFGPGTRLTVL.